This passage covers 18 T cell receptor beta chains from one sample sequenced in a study of blood T cell repertoires in COVID-19. Assay: immunoSEQ multiplex PCR; the TCRdb copy retains only in-frame clones and omits some. The table lists 52,000 or so clones, 70% to 90% of them singletons. Sequencing used peripheral blood. Receptor source: a woman in her 70s with active COVID-19.

The J gene is TRBJ2-5, the V gene TRBV10-1; D uncertain. Germline CDR1 is WNHNN and CDR2 is SYGVQD (reference sequence). CDR3 size: 13 residues. Trimming cost V 4 bases and J 7 bases, with 13 bases left between them. The CDR3 loop reads CASSASSPGTQYF. The CDR3, as DNA: TGCGCCAGCAGTGCCAGCTCTCCAGGGACCCAGTACTTC.

J is TRBJ2-3 and V is TRBV28, with 8 bases matching TRBD1. With V trimmed by 6 bases and J by 9 bases, 17 bases remained unmatched. The CDR3 totals 16 residues. Germline V gives CDR1 MDHEN, CDR2 SYDVKM. CDR3 loop: CASSHRTGQPHSTQYF. CDR3 sequence (DNA): TGTGCCAGCAGCCACCGGACAGGGCAGCCCCACAGCACGCAGTATTTT.

This clone occurred once. The chain has TRBV4-2 and TRBJ2-1, with 7 bases identical to TRBD2. The CDR3 is made up of 18 amino acids. Trimming at V came to 0 bases and at J to 7 bases, leaving 15 bases not matched to a gene. From germline, CDR1 is LGHNA and CDR2 YNFKEQ. The CDR3 region is CASSQDRPAGEVVNEQFF. The CDR3 DNA reads as TGTGCCAGCAGCCAAGATCGCCCGGCGGGAGAGGTCGTAAATGAGCAGTTCTTC.

The chain combines TRBV7-9 with TRBJ2-3; 9 bases match TRBD1. The J segment lost 1 base and the V segment lost 1 base, leaving 3 bases of the junction unmatched. The germline gives CDR1 SEHNR, CDR2 FQNEAQ (reference sequence). This CDR3 comprises 16 residues. CDR3 region: CASSLDRTGGTDTQYF. In nucleotides, the CDR3 is TGTGCCAGCAGCTTAGATAGGACAGGGGGCACAGATACGCAGTATTTT.

This chain links TRBV30 with TRBJ1-1; D gene uncertain. The CDR3 is made up of 14 amino acids. Deletions cut 6 bases from V and 5 bases from J, with 19 bases between. Per the germline V gene, CDR1 is GTSNPN and CDR2 is SVGIG (reference sequence). The CDR3: CACSPQFDGTEAFF. The CDR3 DNA is TGTGCCTGCTCTCCCCAATTCGACGGGACTGAAGCTTTCTTT.

This chain joins TRBV5-5 and TRBJ2-7, with D possibly being TRBD2 (6 bases). Germline CDR1 and CDR2: SGHKS and YYEKEE (reference sequence). The CDR3 extends over 15 amino acids. V gave up 0 bases and J gave up 3 bases, with 13 bases separating them. Here the CDR3 DNA reads TGTGCCAGCAGCTTGGAGGGTAGCGGAGGCTACGAGCAGTACTTC. Translating gives CASSLEGSGGYEQYF.

V is TRBV5-4 and J is TRBJ2-3; TRBD2 aligns across 15 bases. The CDR3 covers 19 residues. Germline CDR1 and CDR2: SGHNT and YYREEE (reference sequence). J was trimmed by 2 bases and V by 4 bases; bases with no gene match: 11. The CDR3 region is CASSPGGLAGGRSTDTQYF. In nucleotides, the CDR3 is TGTGCCAGCAGCCCTGGGGGACTAGCGGGAGGCCGATCCACAGATACGCAGTATTTT.

The rearrangement joins TRBV10-3 to TRBJ1-2, with D maybe TRBD1 (6 bases). In germline, CDR1 is ENHRY, CDR2 SYGVKD. With 3 bases removed from V and 6 bases from J, the gap between germline ends came to 11 bases. The CDR3 spans 13 residues. CDR3 in amino acids: CAISEQGINGYTF. For the CDR3, the DNA is TGTGCCATCAGTGAACAGGGCATTAATGGCTACACCTTC.

This clone has a single count. V gene TRBV11-2 combines with J gene TRBJ2-3; 7 nucleotides align to TRBD2. The CDR3 extends over 15 amino acids. The trim removed 4 bases at V and 4 bases at J, leaving 8 bases unmatched. Germline assignment: CDR1 SGHAT and CDR2 FQNNGV. The CDR3 region is CASSSPGGSADTQYF. The CDR3 nucleotides read TGTGCCAGCAGCTCCCCGGGCGGGAGCGCAGATACGCAGTATTTT.

The V call is TRBV3-1 (or the pseudogene TRBV3-2), the J call TRBJ2-3; D perhaps matches TRBD1 (5 bases). V was cut by 3 bases and J by 10 bases, with 11 bases left in between. Germline lookup yields CDR1 LGHDT and CDR2 YNNKEL (reference sequence). This CDR3 is 12 amino acids long. CDR3 sequence (DNA): TGTGCCAGCAGCCAGGGGCAGGGCCCGCAGTATTTT. Translated: CASSQGQGPQYF.

This clone was counted a few times. This sequence joins TRBV28 and TRBJ2-7, with 12 bases lining up with TRBD2. The CDR3 is made up of 13 amino acids. J gave up 4 bases and V 8 bases, and 3 bases lay outside the gene matches. The germline V gene has CDR1 MDHEN and CDR2 SYDVKM. As DNA, the CDR3 is TGTGCCAGCTCGGGACTAGCGGGTTACGAGCAGTACTTC. It is translated as CASSGLAGYEQYF.

The gene calls are TRBV7-2 and TRBJ1-1, with unresolved D. With 5 bases removed from V and 5 bases from J, the gap between germline ends came to 15 bases. The CDR3 totals 14 residues. Per germline, CDR1 SGHTA and CDR2 FQGNSA. The CDR3 DNA sequence: TGTGCCAGCAGCACAAGGAACTCGGGGACTGAAGCTTTCTTT. This sequence encodes CASSTRNSGTEAFF.

The V call is TRBV28, the J call TRBJ2-2; possible D gene TRBD2, 6 bases. Germline V gene sequence: CDR1 MDHEN, CDR2 SYDVKM. This CDR3 comprises 15 residues. The V gene lost 6 bases and the J gene lost 4 bases, with 15 bases spanning the gap. The CDR3 sequence is CASRSGTGVTGELFF. In nucleotides, the CDR3 is TGTGCCAGCAGATCCGGGACGGGGGTCACCGGGGAGCTGTTTTTT.

The rearrangement links TRBV15 to TRBJ1-5, with D possibly being TRBD1 (5 bases). The germline gives CDR1 LNHNV, CDR2 YYDKDF (reference sequence). Between the trimmed V and J ends, which lost 5 bases and 1 base, there was a span of 12 bases. The CDR3 runs 15 residues. CDR3 sequence reads: CATSGGQRSNQPQHF. CDR3 DNA sequence: TGTGCCACCAGCGGAGGACAAAGAAGCAATCAGCCCCAGCATTTT.

The CDR3 sequence: CASSFHSSYEQYF. DNA for the CDR3: TGCGCCAGCAGCTTCCACAGCTCCTACGAGCAGTACTTC. The rearrangement uses TRBV5-1 and TRBJ2-7; D ambiguous. The CDR3 runs 13 residues. V gave up 2 bases and J gave up 0 bases, with 6 bases separating them. Germline V CDR1 and CDR2: SGHRS, YFSETQ.

This clone was recorded a few times. CDR3 loop: CASSPGGPRGVLTF. The CDR3 coding sequence is TGTGCCAGCAGTCCGGGAGGCCCCCGTGGCGTCCTGACTTTC. The gene calls are TRBV27 and TRBJ2-6; 7 nucleotides match TRBD2. V shed 5 bases, J shed 12 bases, and the junction held 10 bases outside the gene matches. Germline CDR1 MNHEY, CDR2 SMNVEV (reference sequence). The CDR3 is made up of 14 amino acids.

This clone was found once. The chain links TRBV28 to TRBJ2-7; 10 nucleotides match TRBD2. The CDR3 is made up of 16 amino acids. V lost 3 bases, J lost 4 bases, and 9 bases stayed unmatched. CDR1 MDHEN and CDR2 SYDVKM come from the germline V gene. CDR3 region: CASSLPGSGRTYEQYF. CDR3 in DNA: TGTGCCAGCAGTTTGCCGGGTAGCGGGAGGACGTACGAGCAGTACTTC.

In this sample, this clone is medium-sized. The V call is TRBV25-1, the J call TRBJ2-2; a weak D match, TRBD1 (5 bases). There are 13 residues in the CDR3. Germline loops: CDR1 MGHDK, CDR2 SYGVNS. Trimming took off 3 bases at V and 8 bases at J, with 10 bases between the two ends. The CDR3 DNA is TGTGCCAGCAGTGATCGGACATCTGGGGAGCTGTTTTTT. Translated, it gives CASSDRTSGELFF.